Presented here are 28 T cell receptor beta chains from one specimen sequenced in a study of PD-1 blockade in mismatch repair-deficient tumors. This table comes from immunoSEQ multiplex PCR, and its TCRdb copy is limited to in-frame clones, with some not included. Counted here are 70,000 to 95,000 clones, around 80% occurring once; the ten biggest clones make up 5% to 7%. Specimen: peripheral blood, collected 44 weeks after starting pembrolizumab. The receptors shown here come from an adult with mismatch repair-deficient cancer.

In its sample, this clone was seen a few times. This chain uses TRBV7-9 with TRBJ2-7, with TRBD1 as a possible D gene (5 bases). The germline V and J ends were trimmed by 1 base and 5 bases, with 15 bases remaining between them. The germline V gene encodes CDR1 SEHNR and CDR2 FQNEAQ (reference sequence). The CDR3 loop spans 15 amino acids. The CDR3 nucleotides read TGTGCCAGCAGCTTAGAGGGCCGGATAGGGGACGAGCAGTACTTC. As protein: CASSLEGRIGDEQYF. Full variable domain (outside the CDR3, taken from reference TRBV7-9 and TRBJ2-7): DTGVSQNPRHKITKRGQNVTFRCDPISEHNRLYWYRQTLGQGPEFLTYFQNEAQLEKSRLLSDRFSAERPKGSFSTLEIQRTEQGDSAMYLCASSLEGRIGDEQYFGPGTRLTVT.

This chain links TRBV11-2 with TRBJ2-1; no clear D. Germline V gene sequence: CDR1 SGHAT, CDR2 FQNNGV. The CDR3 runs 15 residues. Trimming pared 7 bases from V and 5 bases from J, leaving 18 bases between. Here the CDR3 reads CASTAMGPGDNEQFF. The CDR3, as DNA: TGTGCCAGCACCGCGATGGGTCCCGGTGACAATGAGCAGTTCTTC. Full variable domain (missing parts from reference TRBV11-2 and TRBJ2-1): EAGVAQSPRYKIIEKRQSVAFWCNPISGHATLYWYQQILGQGPKLLIQFQNNGVVDDSQLPKDRFSAERLKGVDSTLKIQPAKLEDSAVYLCASTAMGPGDNEQFFGPGTRLTVL.

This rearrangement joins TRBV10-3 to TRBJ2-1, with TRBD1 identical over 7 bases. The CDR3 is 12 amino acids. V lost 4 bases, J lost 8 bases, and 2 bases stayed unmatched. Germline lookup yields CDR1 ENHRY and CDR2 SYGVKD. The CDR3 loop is CAISGQGDEQFF. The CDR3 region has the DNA TGTGCCATCAGTGGACAGGGCGATGAGCAGTTCTTC.

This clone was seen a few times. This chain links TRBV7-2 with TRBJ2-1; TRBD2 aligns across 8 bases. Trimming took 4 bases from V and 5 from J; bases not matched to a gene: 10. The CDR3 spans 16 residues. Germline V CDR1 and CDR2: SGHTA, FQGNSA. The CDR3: CASSSNSGTKNNEQFF. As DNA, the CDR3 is TGTGCCAGCAGCTCCAATAGCGGGACCAAAAACAATGAGCAGTTCTTC.

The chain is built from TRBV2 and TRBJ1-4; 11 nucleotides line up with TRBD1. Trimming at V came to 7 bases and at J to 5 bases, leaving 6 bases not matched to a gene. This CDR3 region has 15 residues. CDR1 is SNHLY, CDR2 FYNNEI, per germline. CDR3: CASTKRTGGNEKLFF. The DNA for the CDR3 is TGTGCCAGCACTAAACGGACAGGGGGCAATGAAAAACTGTTTTTT.

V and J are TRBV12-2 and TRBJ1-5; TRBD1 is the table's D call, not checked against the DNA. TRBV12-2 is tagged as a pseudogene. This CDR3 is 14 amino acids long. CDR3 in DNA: TGTGCAAGTCGCTTAGTGTCAAGCAATCAGCCCCAGCATTTT. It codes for CASRLVSSNQPQHF.

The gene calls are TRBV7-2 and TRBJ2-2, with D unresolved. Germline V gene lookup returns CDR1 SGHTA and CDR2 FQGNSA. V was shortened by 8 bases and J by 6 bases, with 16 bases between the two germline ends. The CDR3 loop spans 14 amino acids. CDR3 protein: CASHALLPPGELFF. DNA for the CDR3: TGTGCCAGCCATGCCCTCCTACCGCCCGGGGAGCTGTTTTTT.

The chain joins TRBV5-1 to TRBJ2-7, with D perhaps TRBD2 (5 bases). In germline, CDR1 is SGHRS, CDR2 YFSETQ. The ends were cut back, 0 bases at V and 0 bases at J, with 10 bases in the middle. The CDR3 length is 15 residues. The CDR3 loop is CASSLEAASSYEQYF. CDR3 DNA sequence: TGCGCCAGCAGCTTGGAAGCGGCAAGCTCCTACGAGCAGTACTTC.

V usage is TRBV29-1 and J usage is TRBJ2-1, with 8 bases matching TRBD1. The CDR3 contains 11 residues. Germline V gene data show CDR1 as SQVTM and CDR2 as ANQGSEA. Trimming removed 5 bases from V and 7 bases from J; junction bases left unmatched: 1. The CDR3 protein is CSVRQGNEQFF. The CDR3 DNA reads TGCAGCGTTAGACAGGGGAATGAGCAGTTCTTC.

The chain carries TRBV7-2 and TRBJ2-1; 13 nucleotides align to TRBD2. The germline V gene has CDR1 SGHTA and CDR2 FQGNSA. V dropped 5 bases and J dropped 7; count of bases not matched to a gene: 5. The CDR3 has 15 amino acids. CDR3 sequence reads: CASSLTSGRANEQFF. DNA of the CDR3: TGTGCCAGCAGCCTCACTAGCGGGAGGGCTAATGAGCAGTTCTTC.

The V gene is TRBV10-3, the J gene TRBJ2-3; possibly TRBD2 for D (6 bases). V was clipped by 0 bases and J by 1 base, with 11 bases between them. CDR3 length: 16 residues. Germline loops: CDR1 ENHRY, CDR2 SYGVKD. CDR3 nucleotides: TGTGCCATCAGTGAGTCGCTAGCTAGCGGCACAGATACGCAGTATTTT. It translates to CAISESLASGTDTQYF.

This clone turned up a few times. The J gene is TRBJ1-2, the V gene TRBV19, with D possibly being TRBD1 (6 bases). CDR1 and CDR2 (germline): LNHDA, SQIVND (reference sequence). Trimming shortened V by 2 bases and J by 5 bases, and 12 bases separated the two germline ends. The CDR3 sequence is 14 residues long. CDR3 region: CASSIRYQGYGYTF. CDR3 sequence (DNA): TGTGCCAGTAGTATAAGGTACCAGGGGTATGGCTACACCTTC. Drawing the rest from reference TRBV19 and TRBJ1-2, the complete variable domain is DGGITQSPKYLFRKEGQNVTLSCEQNLNHDAMYWYRQDPGQGLRLIYYSQIVNDFQKGDIAEGYSVSREKKESFPLTVTSAQKNPTAFYLCASSIRYQGYGYTFGSGTRLTVV.

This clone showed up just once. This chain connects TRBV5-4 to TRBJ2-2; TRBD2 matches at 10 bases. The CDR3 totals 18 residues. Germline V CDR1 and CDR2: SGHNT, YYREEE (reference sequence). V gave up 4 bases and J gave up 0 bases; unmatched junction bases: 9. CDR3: CASSPSTSGLANTGELFF. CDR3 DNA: TGTGCCAGCAGCCCATCGACTAGCGGGTTAGCGAACACCGGGGAGCTGTTTTTT.

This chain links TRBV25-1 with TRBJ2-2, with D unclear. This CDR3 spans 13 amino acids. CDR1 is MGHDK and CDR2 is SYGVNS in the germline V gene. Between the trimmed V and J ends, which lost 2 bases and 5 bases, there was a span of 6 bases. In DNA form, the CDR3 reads TGTGCCAGCAGTGAAAAACCAACCGGGGAGCTGTTTTTT. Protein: CASSEKPTGELFF.

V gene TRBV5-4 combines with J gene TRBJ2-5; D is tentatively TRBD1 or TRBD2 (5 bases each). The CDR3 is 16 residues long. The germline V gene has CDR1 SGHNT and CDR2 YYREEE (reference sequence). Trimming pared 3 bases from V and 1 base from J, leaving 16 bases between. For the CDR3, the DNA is TGTGCCAGCAGCTCCCGGGACGAAAGGCTCCAAGAGACCCAGTACTTC. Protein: CASSSRDERLQETQYF.

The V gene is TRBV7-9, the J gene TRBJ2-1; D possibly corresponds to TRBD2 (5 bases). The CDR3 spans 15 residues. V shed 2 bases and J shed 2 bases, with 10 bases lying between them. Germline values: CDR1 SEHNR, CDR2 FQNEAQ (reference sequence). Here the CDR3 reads CASSLLSGPYNEQFF. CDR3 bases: TGTGCCAGCAGCTTATTGAGCGGCCCCTACAATGAGCAGTTCTTC.

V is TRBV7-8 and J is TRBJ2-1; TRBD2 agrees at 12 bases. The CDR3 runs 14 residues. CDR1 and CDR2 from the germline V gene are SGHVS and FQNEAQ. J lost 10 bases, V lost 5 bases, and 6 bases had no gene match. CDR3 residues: CASSPGTSGLEQFF. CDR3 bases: TGTGCCAGCAGCCCTGGGACTAGCGGGTTGGAGCAGTTCTTC.

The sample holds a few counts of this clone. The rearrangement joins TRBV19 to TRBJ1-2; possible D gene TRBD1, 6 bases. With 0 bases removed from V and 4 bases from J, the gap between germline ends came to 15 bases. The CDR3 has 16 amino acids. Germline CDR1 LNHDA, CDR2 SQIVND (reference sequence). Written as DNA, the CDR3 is TGTGCCAGTAGTATAGATGTTAGGGCAGGGGTCTATGGCTACACCTTC. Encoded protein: CASSIDVRAGVYGYTF.

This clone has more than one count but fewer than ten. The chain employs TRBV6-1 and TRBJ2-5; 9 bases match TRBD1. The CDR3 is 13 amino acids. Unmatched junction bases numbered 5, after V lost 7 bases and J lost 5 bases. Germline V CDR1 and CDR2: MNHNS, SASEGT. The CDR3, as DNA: TGTGCCAGCATGAAACAGGGGGCGGAGACCCAGTACTTC. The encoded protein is CASMKQGAETQYF.

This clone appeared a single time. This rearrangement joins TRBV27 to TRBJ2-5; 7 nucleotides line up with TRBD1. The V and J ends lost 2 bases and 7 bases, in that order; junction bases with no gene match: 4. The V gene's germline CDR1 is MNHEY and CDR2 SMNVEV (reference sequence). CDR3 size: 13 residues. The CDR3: CASSLEDRMTQYF. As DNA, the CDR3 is TGTGCCAGCAGTTTAGAGGACAGGATGACCCAGTACTTC.

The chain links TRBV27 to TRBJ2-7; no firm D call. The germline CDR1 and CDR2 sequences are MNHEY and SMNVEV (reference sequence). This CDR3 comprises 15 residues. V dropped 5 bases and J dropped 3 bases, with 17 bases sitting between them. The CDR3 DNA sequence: TGTGCCAGCAGTCTAGTGGCGCTAGGGAACTACGAGCAGTACTTC. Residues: CASSLVALGNYEQYF.

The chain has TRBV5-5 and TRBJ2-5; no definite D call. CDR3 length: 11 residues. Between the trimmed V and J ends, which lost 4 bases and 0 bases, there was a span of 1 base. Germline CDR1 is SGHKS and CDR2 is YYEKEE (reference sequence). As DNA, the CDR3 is TGTGCCAGCAGCCACCAAGAGACCCAGTACTTC. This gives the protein CASSHQETQYF.

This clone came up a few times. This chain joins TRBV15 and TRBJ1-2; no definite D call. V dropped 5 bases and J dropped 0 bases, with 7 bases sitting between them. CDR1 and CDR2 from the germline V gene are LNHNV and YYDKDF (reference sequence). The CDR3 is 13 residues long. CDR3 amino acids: CATSYGPNYGYTF. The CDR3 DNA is TGTGCCACCAGCTATGGGCCTAACTATGGCTACACCTTC.

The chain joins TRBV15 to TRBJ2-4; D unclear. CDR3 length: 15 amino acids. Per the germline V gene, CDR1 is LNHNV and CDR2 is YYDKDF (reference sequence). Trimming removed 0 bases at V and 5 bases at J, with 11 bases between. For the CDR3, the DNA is TGTGCCACCAGCAGAGATCGAGGCAGTCAAAACATTCAGTACTTC. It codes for CATSRDRGSQNIQYF.

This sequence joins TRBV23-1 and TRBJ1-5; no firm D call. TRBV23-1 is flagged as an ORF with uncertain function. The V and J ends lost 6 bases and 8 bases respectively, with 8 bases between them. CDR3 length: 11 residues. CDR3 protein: CASRRVEPQHF. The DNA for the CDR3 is TGCGCCAGCAGGAGGGTGGAGCCCCAGCATTTT.

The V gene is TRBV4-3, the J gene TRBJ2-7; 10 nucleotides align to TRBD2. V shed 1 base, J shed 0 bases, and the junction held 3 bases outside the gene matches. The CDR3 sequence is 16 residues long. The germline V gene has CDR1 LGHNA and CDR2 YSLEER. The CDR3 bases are TGCGCCAGCAGCCAAGCGGCTAGCGGGAGCTCCTACGAGCAGTACTTC. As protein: CASSQAASGSSYEQYF.

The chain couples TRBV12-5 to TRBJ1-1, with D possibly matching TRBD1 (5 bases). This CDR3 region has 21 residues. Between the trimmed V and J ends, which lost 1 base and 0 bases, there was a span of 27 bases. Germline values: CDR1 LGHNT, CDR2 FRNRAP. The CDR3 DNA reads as TGTGCTAGTGGTTTGGCCCTCTCCGGGGGGTACTTGGCCCAGATGAACACTGAAGCTTTCTTT. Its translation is CASGLALSGGYLAQMNTEAFF.

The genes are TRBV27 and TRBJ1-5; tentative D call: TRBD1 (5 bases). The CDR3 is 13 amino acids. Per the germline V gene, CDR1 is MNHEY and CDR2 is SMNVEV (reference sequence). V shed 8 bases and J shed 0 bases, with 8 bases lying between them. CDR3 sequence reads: CASAGISNQPQHF. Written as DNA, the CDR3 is TGTGCCAGCGCAGGGATTAGCAATCAGCCCCAGCATTTT.